A single sample is the source of the 16 T cell receptor beta chains below, sequenced in a study of T cells in Graves' hyperthyroidism and ophthalmopathy. RNA transcripts yielded amplified TCR beta CDR3 regions. First-round RT-PCR targeting the TCR CDR3 was performed with the HTBI primer set. TCRdb independently ran MiXCR on the multiplex PCR reads; one entry per CDR3 protein. Of hundreds of thousands of distinct CDR3 sequences in the sample, less than 15% were seen once. Sequenced sample: blood. The receptors shown here come from a woman under 30 with Graves' hyperthyroidism.

This clonotype was observed once. The CDR3 reads CASSGQHSDTQYF. For the CDR3, the DNA is TGTGCCAGCTCGGGACAACACTCAGATACGCAGTATTTT. V gene TRBV19 combines with J gene TRBJ2-3, with a tentative D call TRBD1 (6 bases). V gave up 9 bases and J gave up 4 bases, with 14 bases separating them. The germline gives CDR1 LNHDA, CDR2 SQIVND (reference sequence). CDR3 length: 13 residues.

This clonotype was seen repeatedly, ten times or more. J is TRBJ1-1 and V is TRBV7-9; D uncertain. This CDR3 spans 14 amino acids. Germline CDR1 is SEHNR and CDR2 is FQNEAQ (reference sequence). The germline V and J ends were trimmed by 5 bases and 6 bases, with 16 bases remaining between them. CDR3 region: CASSQTPGGPEAFF. DNA of the CDR3: TGTGCCAGCAGCCAGACCCCGGGTGGACCTGAAGCTTTCTTT.

This clonotype has a count of ten or more. The rearrangement joins TRBV7-2 to TRBJ2-7; 8 bases align to TRBD1. J lost 1 base, V lost 2 bases, and 4 bases had no gene match. Germline V gives CDR1 SGHTA, CDR2 FQGNSA. This CDR3 has 15 amino acids. As DNA, the CDR3 is TGTGCCAGCAGCTTACGGACAGGGCTATCCTACGAGCAGTACTTC. Translated, it gives CASSLRTGLSYEQYF.

V gene TRBV6-2 or TRBV6-3 combines with J gene TRBJ1-1; D unresolved. CDR3 length: 14 amino acids. Trimming took 2 bases from V and 3 from J, leaving 10 bases between them. Looked up from germline, CDR1 is MNHEY and CDR2 is SVGEGT. The CDR3 DNA reads as TGTGCCAGCAGTTACACGGTTTTGCACACTGAAGCTTTCTTT. Amino acid sequence: CASSYTVLHTEAFF.

The chain carries TRBV18 and TRBJ1-1, with no clear D. The CDR3 extends over 15 amino acids. Germline CDR1 and CDR2: KGHSH and LQKENI. The ends were cut back, 2 bases at V and 0 bases at J, with 10 bases in the middle. For the CDR3, the DNA is TGTGCCAGCTCACCATTGAAGGAGCTGAACACTGAAGCTTTCTTT. Encoded protein: CASSPLKELNTEAFF.

This clonotype was recorded at least ten times. The rearrangement joins TRBV3-1 to TRBJ2-1; TRBD2 aligns across 10 bases. With V trimmed by 1 base and J by 4 bases, 7 bases remained unmatched. The CDR3 consists of 17 residues. The germline CDR1 and CDR2 sequences are LGHDT and YNNKEL (reference sequence). The CDR3 sequence is CASSQVGLAGDYNEQFF. In DNA form, the CDR3 reads TGTGCCAGCAGCCAAGTGGGGCTAGCGGGGGATTACAATGAGCAGTTCTTC.

This clonotype was observed a handful of times. The chain is built from TRBV5-1 and TRBJ2-1, with 10 nucleotides matching TRBD2. The CDR3 is made up of 15 amino acids. Germline V gene sequence: CDR1 SGHRS, CDR2 YFSETQ. V shed 3 bases, J shed 2 bases, and the junction held 2 bases outside the gene matches. The CDR3 loop reads CASSSSGSTYNEQFF. The DNA of the CDR3 is TGCGCCAGCAGCTCTAGCGGGAGCACCTACAATGAGCAGTTCTTC. Based on the CDR3 plus reference TRBV5-1 and TRBJ2-1, the full variable domain is KAGVTQTPRYLIKTRGQQVTLSCSPISGHRSVSWYQQTPGQGLQFLFEYFSETQRNKGNFPGRFSGRQFSNSRSEMNVSTLELGDSALYLCASSSSGSTYNEQFFGPGTRLTVL.

This clonotype came up a few times. The genes are TRBV27 and TRBJ2-1, with unresolved D. V lost 8 bases to trimming and J lost 0 bases, with 17 bases between them. This CDR3 is 16 amino acids long. Looked up from germline, CDR1 is MNHEY and CDR2 is SMNVEV (reference sequence). CDR3 coding DNA: TGTGCCAGCGGTCCCGGCCGCCTATCCTCCTACAATGAGCAGTTCTTC. It specifies CASGPGRLSSYNEQFF.

The rearrangement links TRBV6-2 or TRBV6-3 to TRBJ1-5; unclear D gene. Trimming removed 9 bases at V and 0 bases at J, with 12 bases between. The CDR3 has 14 residues. Germline CDR1 and CDR2: MNHEY and SVGEGT. In DNA, the CDR3 is TGTGCCAGTGCTACAGATTATAGCAATCAGCCCCAGCATTTT. It yields the protein CASATDYSNQPQHF.

CDR3 in amino acids: CASSPRAGQSTDTQYF. The CDR3 bases are TGTGCCAGCAGCCCTAGGGCGGGGCAGAGCACAGATACGCAGTATTTT. The rearrangement uses TRBV9 and TRBJ2-3; D might be TRBD2 (6 bases). Germline loops: CDR1 SGDLS, CDR2 YYNGEE. The CDR3 is 16 amino acids. V was shortened by 4 bases and J by 0 bases, with 15 bases between the two germline ends.

This clonotype was found many times. The rearrangement uses TRBV12-3 or TRBV12-4 and TRBJ2-3; possibly TRBD1 for D (7 bases). CDR3 length: 19 residues. V was shortened by 4 bases and J by 3 bases, with 26 bases between the two germline ends. The CDR3 DNA sequence: TGTGCCAGCAGTTCCACCATAGAGGCAGGGGGAGGTGTGACAGATACGCAGTATTTT. It translates to CASSSTIEAGGGVTDTQYF.

This sequence joins TRBV29-1 and TRBJ2-2; D is possibly TRBD1 (5 bases). Trimming left V 4 bases short and J 1 base short, with 10 bases between. This CDR3 is 14 amino acids long. CDR1 is SQVTM and CDR2 is ANQGSEA in the germline V gene. CDR3 sequence reads: CSVGVRVNTGELFF. The DNA for the CDR3 is TGCAGCGTTGGGGTCAGGGTGAACACCGGGGAGCTGTTTTTT.

This clonotype was detected ten times or more. The chain couples TRBV11-3 to TRBJ2-7, with TRBD2 identical over 7 bases. The germline V gene encodes CDR1 SGHNT and CDR2 YENEEA. Trimming took 5 bases from V and 3 from J; bases not matched to a gene: 10. CDR3 length: 15 amino acids. The CDR3 sequence: CASSPGAGILYEQYF. The CDR3 DNA sequence: TGTGCCAGCAGCCCAGGAGCGGGAATCCTCTACGAGCAGTACTTC.

This clonotype was detected ten times or more. The V gene is TRBV28, the J gene TRBJ1-2; TRBD1 matches 9 bases. The germline CDR1 and CDR2 sequences are MDHEN and SYDVKM. The CDR3 runs to 14 residues. V trimming: 2 bases; J trimming: 5 bases; junction bases outside the gene matches: 3. The CDR3 sequence: CASSLPDRGYGYTF. As DNA, the CDR3 is TGTGCCAGCAGTTTACCCGACAGGGGGTATGGCTACACCTTC.

This CDR3 is CASSIPGTLILEQYF. The CDR3 nucleotides are TGTGCCAGTAGTATTCCCGGGACCCTCATTCTGGAGCAGTACTTC. The V call is TRBV19, the J call TRBJ2-7, with D perhaps given as TRBD1 or TRBD2 (5 bases each). Trimming took off 3 bases at V and 7 bases at J, with 19 bases between the two ends. The CDR3 runs 15 residues. Germline V gives CDR1 LNHDA, CDR2 SQIVND (reference sequence).

This clonotype was counted between two and nine times. The CDR3 coding sequence is TGTGCCAGCAGCTTAGCCCCCCCCCGGGGGGAGTATTCACCCCTCCACTTT. Protein: CASSLAPPRGEYSPLHF. The chain joins TRBV7-9 to TRBJ1-6, with a possible D match to TRBD1 (5 bases). Per germline, CDR1 SEHNR and CDR2 FQNEAQ (reference sequence). CDR3 length: 17 amino acids. V was trimmed by 0 bases and J by 8 bases, leaving 17 bases between them.